This entry features one T cell receptor beta chain sequence. This clonotype was observed a single time. No cognate antigen has been identified for it. A much larger clone is a single base away; this may be a read error. TCR beta CDR3 regions were amplified from RNA transcripts. The first round of RT-PCR for the TCR CDR3 was performed with the HTBI primer set and the Qiagen OneStep RT-PCR kit. Libraries were constructed in a second round of multiplex PCR, after which size selection and purification were carried out. The libraries were sequenced on an Illumina HiSeq2000 using paired-end 100 bp reads. In the authors' own workflow: SOAPnuke was used to process the raw data, removing reads that contained adapters or uncalled bases, had a mean Phred below 15, or lacked an exact match to the constant primer or identifier. COPE v1.2.5 was used to merge the high-quality paired reads, and each unique nucleotide sequence was defined as a clonotype. MiTCR v1.1 was used to align the clonotypes against IMGT TRBV, TRBD and TRBJ reference segments. The analysis was restricted to V-J combinations with a frequency above 0.0001, which together covered roughly 99% of the repertoires. A TCS score was defined as the ratio between F50 (clonal expansion) and ExV (chaos), using BLOSUM62-based TCRdist between CDR3 peptides within each V-J. Welch's t-statistics and random forest reduced approximately 520 V-J features to about 13, which were used in a naive Bayes classifier (R e1071). The raw public data were reprocessed by TCRdb itself: fastp quality trimming at Q25, MiXCR clonotype calling, in-frame beta chains only. Rows with one shared CDR3 protein collapse into an entry with the most common genes and DNA. TCRdb's processing, not the authors' own work, is the source of the V and J calls. The sample table shows 540,000 or so distinct CDR3 sequences, and roughly 14% are seen once. Under 8% of the sample goes to the ten largest clones.

This entry belongs to a study of T cells in Graves' hyperthyroidism and ophthalmopathy (dated by TCRdb to about 2019). With respect to the entire study: Peripheral blood was collected at initial diagnosis, before any treatment. A discovery cohort of about 100 patients, 43 with Graves' ophthalmopathy and under 60 with stable Graves' hyperthyroidism, was used to find distinguishing TCR V-J signatures. Prospective prediction of ophthalmopathy was tested in an independent validation cohort consisting of 18 hyperthyroidism patients and 15 to 17 patients who later progressed to ophthalmopathy. The roughly 94 discovery patients were randomly divided into training and test sets at a 7:3 ratio. In addition, the study compared T-cell repertoires in thyroid tissue and in blood from about 6 Graves' hyperthyroidism patients. Following sampling, methimazole starting at 30 mg daily was given to hyperthyroidism patients, and high-dose intravenous methylprednisolone was given to ophthalmopathy patients. TCR Vbeta CDR3 sequencing of 120 to 150 peripheral blood samples (around 45 ophthalmopathy, about 80 hyperthyroidism and roughly 17 progressor patients) is reported in the paper.

Trimming takes 4 bases off V and 3 bases off J; junction bases not matched to a gene: 2. The germline V gene gives CDR1 as MGHRA and CDR2 as YSYEKL. The CDR3 goes from the cysteine to the phenylalanine over 14 residues. Only the CDR3 portion is preserved as DNA: 42 bases, with reading frame beginning at the first base. Stable Graves' hyperthyroidism was defined as the absence of progression to ophthalmopathy over 18 months of follow-up. Hyperthyroidism patients were newly diagnosed, had a disease duration of under 2 months, and were aged 18 to 65 years. Exclusion was applied to patients with uncontrolled infections, other autoimmune diseases, pregnancy or lactation. Diagnoses were established on the basis of clinical symptoms, serum thyroxine and TRAb, thyroid ultrasound, and orbital computed tomography. PBMCs were isolated from 10 ml of fresh peripheral blood by Ficoll-Paque density gradient centrifugation. Total RNA was extracted with Trizol reagent, and quality was checked on an Agilent 2100 Bioanalyzer.

Findings and caveats that apply to the study as a whole: Most expanded thyroid clonotypes (frequency above 0.001) were also detected in blood, suggesting blood repertoires may reflect thyroid immune responses. No statistical method was used to set the sample size in advance, and investigators knew the group allocation. In validation, the model predicted progression to ophthalmopathy a median of around 6.5 months before onset, with 65% to 71% sensitivity and roughly 73% specificity. A 13 V-J signature model separated ophthalmopathy from stable hyperthyroidism, with around 90% sensitivity and roughly 84% specificity in cross-validation and 80%/75% in testing.

The source is a woman in her 30s with Graves' hyperthyroidism. What was sequenced was blood. Recombination connected TRBV4-1 to TRBJ2-1; TRBD1 aligns with 8 central bases. The DNA reads as follows: TGCGCCAGCAGCCCGGGACAGGACTACAATGAGCAGTTCTTC. Its protein is CASSPGQDYNEQFF.